These 21 T cell receptor beta chains came from one sample sequenced in a study of T cells after yellow fever vaccination. TCRdb processed the 5' RACE reads anew with MiXCR; each CDR3 protein has one entry. The table records 200,000 to 300,000 distinct CDR3 sequences, approximately 12% of them present only once. The sample consisted of CD4+ T cells sorted from PBMCs, taken 45 days after the yellow fever booster vaccination. The receptors shown here come from a man between 25 and 39 years old who received the YFV17D yellow fever vaccine.

The V and J genes are TRBV20-1 and TRBJ2-4; 9 bases map to TRBD1. This CDR3 contains 12 residues. The V segment lost 8 bases and the J segment 9 bases; nucleotides outside the gene matches: 8. CDR1 and CDR2 from the germline V gene are DFQATT and SNEGSKA (reference sequence). CDR3 protein: CSTTLDRGIQYF. CDR3 coding DNA: TGCAGTACCACACTGGACAGGGGCATTCAGTACTTC.

The gene calls are TRBV28 and TRBJ1-5; a weak D match, TRBD1 (5 bases). The ends were cut back, 2 bases at V and 0 bases at J, with 11 bases in the middle. Germline V gene data show CDR1 as MDHEN and CDR2 as SYDVKM. The CDR3 spans 16 residues. DNA for the CDR3: TGTGCCAGCAGTTTACACCGACAGTATAGCAATCAGCCCCAGCATTTT. Translated: CASSLHRQYSNQPQHF.

This clonotype was counted only a few times. The rearrangement joins TRBV12-3 or TRBV12-4 to TRBJ2-3, with D uncertain. The CDR3 is made up of 12 amino acids. V was clipped by 1 base and J by 8 bases, with 7 bases between them. The CDR3 protein is CASSLELGTQYF. In DNA, the CDR3 is TGTGCCAGCAGTTTAGAGCTCGGTACGCAGTATTTT.

The V gene is TRBV29-1, the J gene TRBJ2-7, with a weak D call TRBD2 (7 bases). Trimming removed 7 bases at V and 5 bases at J, with 12 bases between. From germline, CDR1 is SQVTM and CDR2 ANQGSEA. The CDR3 is 11 amino acids. CDR3 amino acids: CSAGAGDEQYF. Written as DNA, the CDR3 is TGCAGCGCAGGGGCGGGAGACGAGCAGTACTTC.

This chain connects TRBV7-2 to TRBJ2-5; D ambiguous. Trimming took 2 bases from V and 2 from J, leaving 15 bases between them. CDR3 length: 16 amino acids. Germline values: CDR1 SGHTA, CDR2 FQGNSA. CDR3 residues: CASSLIVRASQETQYF. CDR3 DNA: TGTGCCAGCAGCTTAATAGTAAGAGCTTCACAAGAGACCCAGTACTTC.

This clonotype appeared a few times. The gene calls are TRBV6-2 or TRBV6-3 and TRBJ2-3, with TRBD2 as a possible D gene (5 bases). The CDR3 length is 15 residues. The germline gives CDR1 MNHEY, CDR2 SVGEGT. V was shortened by 8 bases and J by 0 bases, with 15 bases between the two germline ends. Here the CDR3 DNA reads TGTGCCAGCTTGGGAACTAGTCCTAGCACAGATACGCAGTATTTT. Protein: CASLGTSPSTDTQYF.

The rearrangement joins TRBV7-9 to TRBJ2-1; 8 bases fit TRBD2. This CDR3 comprises 17 residues. J was trimmed by 4 bases and V by 5 bases; bases with no gene match: 13. Germline CDR1 is SEHNR and CDR2 is FQNEAQ (reference sequence). CDR3 nucleotide sequence: TGTGCCAGCAGCCGATGGGGATCGAGCGGGAGTTACAATGAGCAGTTCTTC. Its translation is CASSRWGSSGSYNEQFF.

This clonotype was observed a handful of times. The chain links TRBV5-1 to TRBJ1-1; TRBD1 aligns across 7 bases. With 5 bases clipped from V and 1 base from J, the junction kept 8 bases outside the gene matches. Germline assignment: CDR1 SGHRS and CDR2 YFSETQ. The CDR3 consists of 15 residues. CDR3 sequence: CASRLTGTENTEAFF. For the CDR3, the DNA is TGCGCCAGCAGATTAACCGGGACAGAGAACACTGAAGCTTTCTTT.

The genes are TRBV12-3 or TRBV12-4 and TRBJ2-1; possibly TRBD1 for D (6 bases). This CDR3 has 11 residues. V shed 2 bases and J shed 12 bases, with 8 bases lying between them. The CDR3 region is CASSLLRGQFF. The CDR3, as DNA: TGTGCCAGCAGTTTACTCAGGGGGCAGTTCTTC.

This clonotype was detected many times. The chain employs TRBV20-1 and TRBJ1-1; a possible D gene is TRBD1 (6 bases). Trimming cost V 5 bases and J 1 base, with 11 bases left between them. CDR3 length: 13 amino acids. Per the germline V gene, CDR1 is DFQATT and CDR2 is SNEGSKA (reference sequence). CDR3 in DNA: TGCAGTGCTTCGGGACACCAGAACACTGAAGCTTTCTTT. It translates to CSASGHQNTEAFF.

V is TRBV3-1 and J is TRBJ2-5; 8 positions agree with TRBD2. Germline-derived CDR1 and CDR2 are LGHDT and YNNKEL (reference sequence). The CDR3 is 15 residues long. V was pared by 4 bases and J by 2 bases, with 6 bases of the junction left unmatched. The CDR3 protein is CASSLPTSGQETQYF. The CDR3 DNA follows: TGTGCCAGCAGCCTGCCTACTAGCGGTCAAGAGACCCAGTACTTC.

This clonotype was seen many times. The chain joins TRBV20-1 to TRBJ2-1, with a tentative D call TRBD2 (6 bases). Germline CDR1 and CDR2: DFQATT and SNEGSKA (reference sequence). CDR3 length: 13 amino acids. Trimming removed 3 bases from V and 5 bases from J, with 11 bases in between. CDR3 coding DNA: TGCAGTGCTAGCCGGGACTTGAACAATGAGCAGTTCTTC. This sequence encodes CSASRDLNNEQFF.

This chain connects TRBV5-1 to TRBJ2-7; 7 bases align to TRBD1. The V gene's germline CDR1 is SGHRS and CDR2 YFSETQ. V shed 4 bases, J shed 4 bases, and the junction held 20 bases outside the gene matches. The CDR3 runs 18 residues. DNA for the CDR3: TGCGCCAGCAGCCCCGAACCACCGACAGGGCCCTCGGGATACGAGCAGTACTTC. It specifies CASSPEPPTGPSGYEQYF. Together with reference TRBV5-1 and TRBJ2-7, the CDR3 gives the full variable domain: KAGVTQTPRYLIKTRGQQVTLSCSPISGHRSVSWYQQTPGQGLQFLFEYFSETQRNKGNFPGRFSGRQFSNSRSEMNVSTLELGDSALYLCASSPEPPTGPSGYEQYFGPGTRLTVT.

In its sample, this clonotype was seen a few times. The chain employs TRBV6-5 and TRBJ2-3; 7 positions agree with TRBD1. The CDR3 extends over 15 amino acids. The J segment lost 4 bases and the V segment lost 3 bases, leaving 7 bases of the junction unmatched. Germline V lookup: CDR1 MNHEY, CDR2 SVGAGI. The CDR3 region is CASSYRGQWADTQYF. CDR3 DNA sequence: TGTGCCAGCAGTTATAGGGGGCAGTGGGCAGATACGCAGTATTTT.

This sequence joins TRBV20-1 and TRBJ1-5; D remains ambiguous. This CDR3 spans 14 amino acids. The V gene lost 5 bases and the J gene lost 2 bases, with 13 bases spanning the gap. The germline CDR1 and CDR2 sequences are DFQATT and SNEGSKA (reference sequence). The CDR3, as DNA: TGCAGTGCTCCTTCGGGGTCGGGCAATCAGCCCCAGCATTTT. This gives the protein CSAPSGSGNQPQHF.

The chain is built from TRBV2 and TRBJ2-1; D unclear. The V gene's germline CDR1 is SNHLY and CDR2 FYNNEI. V dropped 7 bases and J dropped 6 bases, with 10 bases sitting between them. The CDR3 length is 12 residues. CDR3 nucleotides: TGTGCCAGCAATTGGCGGAGCAATGAGCAGTTCTTC. Translating it yields CASNWRSNEQFF.

In this sample, this clonotype turned up a few times. The chain is built from TRBV4-3 and TRBJ1-2; TRBD1 matches 9 bases. The CDR3 extends over 16 amino acids. Trimming removed 4 bases from V and 0 bases from J; junction bases left unmatched: 6. Germline CDR1 LGHNA, CDR2 YSLEER. The DNA for the CDR3 is TGCGCCAGCAGCCGAGACCGGGACAGGGCTAACTATGGCTACACCTTC. Its translation: CASSRDRDRANYGYTF.

This chain joins TRBV29-1 and TRBJ2-5; D perhaps matches TRBD2 (5 bases). This CDR3 spans 15 amino acids. V was pared by 6 bases and J by 3 bases, with 20 bases between. The germline V gene encodes CDR1 SQVTM and CDR2 ANQGSEA. The CDR3 is CSVRRGQRVKETQYF. DNA of the CDR3: TGCAGCGTACGTCGCGGGCAGAGGGTTAAAGAGACCCAGTACTTC.

In this sample, this clonotype turned up a few times. The chain couples TRBV11-2 to TRBJ2-7; TRBD1 might be the D (6 bases). CDR3 size: 14 residues. Trimming took 1 base from V and 7 from J, leaving 14 bases between them. CDR1 and CDR2 (germline): SGHAT, FQNNGV. In nucleotides, the CDR3 is TGTGCCAGCAGCTTAGCAGGGGACGGAAGGGAGCAGTACTTC. Translation: CASSLAGDGREQYF.

This clonotype was seen many times. The rearrangement links TRBV18 to TRBJ2-1, with D unresolved. This CDR3 comprises 17 residues. Trimming shortened V by 2 bases and J by 8 bases, and 22 bases separated the two germline ends. CDR1 and CDR2 from the germline V gene are KGHSH and LQKENI. CDR3 in amino acids: CASSPMSVRVAVDEQFF. In nucleotides, the CDR3 is TGTGCCAGCTCACCAATGTCGGTAAGGGTAGCAGTCGATGAGCAGTTCTTC.

The V call is TRBV7-8, the J call TRBJ2-1; 8 bases fit TRBD2. Germline V gives CDR1 SGHVS, CDR2 FQNEAQ. The CDR3 extends over 17 amino acids. The V segment lost 2 bases and the J segment 2 bases; nucleotides outside the gene matches: 8. The chain's CDR3 is CASSLPLRLATYNEQFF. The CDR3 region has the DNA TGTGCCAGCAGCTTACCCCTCCGACTAGCGACCTACAATGAGCAGTTCTTC.